Listed here are 31 T cell receptor beta chains from one sample, sequenced in a study of cytomegalovirus exposure and HLA in healthy donors. Measured with immunoSEQ multiplex PCR; TCRdb has only the in-frame clones, and not every one. The repertoire includes hundreds of thousands of clones, more than 80% of them detected once, and 0.83% sits in the top ten. The material sequenced was PBMCs. These receptors were collected from a woman between 18 and 30 years old in good health and CMV-seronegative.

This sequence joins TRBV30 and TRBJ2-6; 7 nucleotides match TRBD1. Germline CDR1 and CDR2: GTSNPN and SVGIG (reference sequence). Losses at the gene ends were 2 bases for V and 2 bases for J; bases not matched to a gene: 12. The CDR3 has 18 residues. For the CDR3, the DNA is TGTGCCTGGAGTCGCAACAGGGGCCTGGCCACTGGGGCCAACGTCCTGACTTTC. Protein product: CAWSRNRGLATGANVLTF.

The chain carries TRBV2 and TRBJ1-5; 8 nucleotides line up with TRBD1. Germline values: CDR1 SNHLY, CDR2 FYNNEI. The junction had 10 bases not matched to a gene; V was cut back by 1 base and J by 2 bases. This CDR3 region has 18 residues. CDR3 sequence: CASSEDPGQATRNQPQHF. CDR3 sequence (DNA): TGTGCCAGCAGTGAAGACCCGGGACAGGCGACCCGCAATCAGCCCCAGCATTTT.

The J gene is TRBJ1-2, the V gene TRBV6-1, with 9 bases lining up with TRBD1. J was trimmed by 4 bases and V by 3 bases; bases with no gene match: 6. Germline V gives CDR1 MNHNS, CDR2 SASEGT. This CDR3 has 15 amino acids. CDR3 protein: CASSEGQGGFYGYTF. In nucleotides, the CDR3 is TGTGCCAGCAGTGAGGGACAGGGAGGGTTCTATGGCTACACCTTC.

This clone was recorded a few times. The chain joins TRBV7-7 to TRBJ2-2; 7 bases line up with TRBD2. After removal of 0 bases from V and 7 bases from J, the junction contained 2 bases not matched to a gene. The CDR3 consists of 14 residues. CDR1 and CDR2 (germline): SSHAT, FNYEAQ (reference sequence). CDR3: CASSLATGGGELFF. CDR3 DNA sequence: TGTGCCAGCAGCTTAGCGACGGGAGGCGGGGAGCTGTTTTTT.

The chain is built from TRBV30 and TRBJ2-2; weak D call: TRBD2 (5 bases). V was shortened by 0 bases and J by 4 bases, with 12 bases between the two germline ends. The CDR3 runs to 15 residues. Germline-derived CDR1 and CDR2 are GTSNPN and SVGIG (reference sequence). The CDR3 coding sequence is TGTGCCTGGAGTGTACTTAGCGTTGGCACCGGGGAGCTGTTTTTT. Translated: CAWSVLSVGTGELFF.

The J gene is TRBJ2-7, the V gene TRBV10-1; 10 nucleotides align to TRBD2. In germline, CDR1 is WNHNN, CDR2 SYGVQD (reference sequence). J gave up 3 bases and V 4 bases, and 21 bases lay outside the gene matches. CDR3 size: 20 residues. This CDR3 reads CASSGSASLGSGGYDYEQYF. The CDR3 DNA is TGCGCCAGCAGTGGGTCAGCATCGTTGGGTAGCGGGGGGTACGACTACGAGCAGTACTTC.

J is TRBJ1-2 and V is TRBV2; the match to TRBD1 covers 8 bases. CDR1 is SNHLY and CDR2 is FYNNEI in the germline V gene. The V gene end was trimmed by 4 bases and the J gene end by 2 bases; junction bases not matched to a gene: 12. The CDR3 contains 17 residues. Here the CDR3 reads CASSARVRRTGNYGYTF. CDR3 in DNA: TGTGCCAGCAGTGCACGGGTGAGAAGGACAGGGAACTATGGCTACACCTTC.

The V call is TRBV6-6, the J call TRBJ1-3; D uncertain. Looked up from germline, CDR1 is MNHNY and CDR2 is SVGAGI (reference sequence). This CDR3 has 15 residues. V dropped 8 bases and J dropped 0 bases, with 14 bases sitting between them. This CDR3 reads CASSSGVHSGNTIYF. The CDR3 DNA sequence: TGTGCCAGCTCGTCAGGCGTCCACTCTGGAAACACCATATATTTT.

To note about this clone: Other DNA sequences in this sample translate to the same CDR3. The J gene is TRBJ2-7, the V gene TRBV27, with D unclear. In germline, CDR1 is MNHEY, CDR2 SMNVEV (reference sequence). The CDR3 is 13 residues long. Deletions cut 5 bases from V and 4 bases from J, with 12 bases between. CDR3 region: CASSLGRSYEQYF. Here the CDR3 DNA reads TGTGCCAGCAGTCTGGGCAGGTCATACGAGCAGTACTTC.

This chain uses TRBV7-9 with TRBJ2-1; 12 bases are a match to TRBD2. The ends lost 2 bases at V and 5 bases at J; junction bases unmatched: 1. The CDR3 sequence is 15 residues long. CDR1 and CDR2 from the germline V gene are SEHNR and FQNEAQ (reference sequence). The CDR3 DNA reads TGTGCCAGCAGCTTACTAGCGGGAGGGAACAATGAGCAGTTCTTC. This encodes CASSLLAGGNNEQFF.

With respect to this clone: This specimen includes other DNA sequences encoding the same CDR3. V and J are TRBV4-1 and TRBJ1-2; 8 bases are shared with TRBD1. Losses at the gene ends were 4 bases for V and 0 bases for J; bases not matched to a gene: 4. Germline lookup yields CDR1 MGHRA and CDR2 YSYEKL. CDR3 size: 15 residues. The CDR3 region is CASSPRTGSNYGYTF. The CDR3 nucleotides read TGCGCCAGCAGCCCCAGGACAGGGTCTAACTATGGCTACACCTTC.

This rearrangement joins TRBV2 to TRBJ1-1; 9 bases align to TRBD1. The CDR3 is 13 residues long. Germline CDR1 reads SNHLY; CDR2 reads FYNNEI. With V trimmed by 5 bases and J by 10 bases, 8 bases remained unmatched. CDR3 nucleotides: TGTGCCAGCAGTAGGACAGGGGATTTAGGAGCTTTCTTT. Amino acid sequence: CASSRTGDLGAFF.

This chain joins TRBV9 and TRBJ1-2; D is unresolved. Germline V gene sequence: CDR1 SGDLS, CDR2 YYNGEE. This CDR3 comprises 15 residues. V lost 4 bases to trimming and J lost 6 bases, with 19 bases between them. CDR3 sequence (DNA): TGTGCCAGCAGCCCTTATCGGCTAGTATGGGATGGCTACACCTTC. As protein: CASSPYRLVWDGYTF.

The chain couples TRBV10-3 to TRBJ2-2; 8 bases agree with TRBD2. Germline-derived CDR1 and CDR2 are ENHRY and SYGVKD. Trimming removed 10 bases from V and 5 bases from J; junction bases left unmatched: 3. This CDR3 spans 12 amino acids. For the CDR3, the DNA is TGTGCCACGGGCGGGGGGACCGGGGAGCTGTTTTTT. This gives the protein CATGGGTGELFF.

V is TRBV4-1 and J is TRBJ2-7, with 8 bases fitting TRBD1. V lost 0 bases to trimming and J lost 3 bases; unmatched junction nucleotides: 13. The CDR3 loop spans 18 amino acids. Germline V gives CDR1 MGHRA, CDR2 YSYEKL. The CDR3 region has the DNA TGCGCCAGCAGCCAAGACTCAACCGGGACAGGACTTTTCTACGAGCAGTACTTC. Translated, it gives CASSQDSTGTGLFYEQYF.

J is TRBJ1-2 and V is TRBV28; D is uncertain. Germline values: CDR1 MDHEN, CDR2 SYDVKM. Trimming left V 2 bases short and J 2 bases short, with 12 bases between. CDR3 length: 15 residues. The CDR3 region is CASSLRRLRNYGYTF. In nucleotides, the CDR3 is TGTGCCAGCAGTTTACGTCGTCTCAGAAACTATGGCTACACCTTC.

Only one count was recorded for this clone. V and J are TRBV7-2 and TRBJ1-6; no clear D. CDR1 is SGHTA, CDR2 FQGNSA, per germline. CDR3 size: 13 residues. V lost 2 bases and J lost 10, with 9 bases in between. The CDR3 nucleotides read TGTGCCAGCAGCTTAACGACAAGCTCACCCCTCCACTTT. Protein product: CASSLTTSSPLHF.

This chain joins TRBV7-8 and TRBJ2-1; TRBD1 might be the D (6 bases). The CDR3 extends over 15 amino acids. The ends were cut back, 4 bases at V and 4 bases at J, with 14 bases in the middle. Germline V gene data show CDR1 as SGHVS and CDR2 as FQNEAQ. CDR3 sequence: CASSSRGTRYNEQFF. DNA for the CDR3: TGTGCCAGCAGCTCAAGGGGGACCCGGTACAATGAGCAGTTCTTC.

V is TRBV11-2 and J is TRBJ1-1, with TRBD1 as a possible D gene (5 bases). This CDR3 has 15 amino acids. Trimming left V 2 bases short and J 2 bases short, with 12 bases between. The germline gives CDR1 SGHAT, CDR2 FQNNGV. In nucleotides, the CDR3 is TGTGCCAGCAGCTTAAGGGGCAGGGCAAACACTGAAGCTTTCTTT. Amino acid sequence: CASSLRGRANTEAFF.

CDR3 sequence: CTSSQASIPGAGDTDTQYF. The CDR3 nucleotides read TGCACCAGCAGCCAAGCCAGTATCCCGGGGGCGGGAGACACAGATACGCAGTATTTT. The V and J genes are TRBV1 and TRBJ2-3; the table's D call, TRBD2, was not checked against the DNA. TRBV1 is annotated as a pseudogene. CDR3 length equals 19 residues.

The V gene is TRBV5-4, the J gene TRBJ1-4; D is perhaps TRBD1 (5 bases). V lost 0 bases, J lost 8 bases, and 17 bases lay in between. Germline CDR1 SGHNT, CDR2 YYREEE (reference sequence). The CDR3 covers 16 residues. The CDR3 is CASSLALGGGGEKLFF. DNA for the CDR3: TGTGCCAGCAGCTTGGCCCTTGGGGGGGGAGGCGAAAAACTGTTTTTT.

The rearrangement links TRBV6-5 to TRBJ2-3; TRBD1 matches 8 bases. The V and J ends lost 5 bases and 6 bases, in that order; junction bases with no gene match: 4. CDR3 length: 13 amino acids. Germline assignment: CDR1 MNHEY and CDR2 SVGAGI. CDR3 sequence reads: CASSNDRGDTQYF. The CDR3 DNA follows: TGTGCCAGCAGTAATGACAGGGGCGATACGCAGTATTTT.

This clone was detected only once. V is TRBV7-6 and J is TRBJ1-6; unclear D gene. CDR3 length: 15 residues. Per the germline V gene, CDR1 is SGHVS and CDR2 is FNYEAQ. Trimming cost V 2 bases and J 7 bases, with 12 bases left between them. CDR3 region: CASSLIHDRNSPLHF. The CDR3 DNA sequence: TGTGCCAGCAGCTTAATCCACGATAGAAATTCACCCCTCCACTTT.

The CDR3 bases are TGTGCCAGCAGTTGGGAAGCGGGAACCGGCTCCTACGAGCAGTACTTC. This codes for CASSWEAGTGSYEQYF. The V gene is TRBV2, the J gene TRBJ2-7, with 7 bases identical to TRBD2. The CDR3 has 16 amino acids. Germline trimming cut 5 bases from V and 0 bases from J; bases unmatched to any gene: 10. Germline V gene sequence: CDR1 SNHLY, CDR2 FYNNEI.

The chain is built from TRBV13 and TRBJ2-7; D remains ambiguous. The germline CDR1 and CDR2 sequences are PRHDT and FYEKMQ (reference sequence). The ends were cut back, 3 bases at V and 4 bases at J, with 10 bases in the middle. The CDR3 is 13 residues long. The chain's CDR3 is CASSFTVGYEQYF. The CDR3 DNA sequence: TGTGCCAGCAGCTTTACGGTCGGGTACGAGCAGTACTTC.

The chain links TRBV6-5 to TRBJ1-1, with 7 bases aligning to TRBD1. J lost 4 bases, V lost 0 bases, and 5 bases had no gene match. The CDR3 is 15 amino acids. The germline V gene has CDR1 MNHEY and CDR2 SVGAGI. CDR3 DNA: TGTGCCAGCAGTTACTCGAGGGGGCTTGGCACTGAAGCTTTCTTT. It specifies CASSYSRGLGTEAFF.

The chain links TRBV2 to TRBJ1-1; TRBD1 might be the D (6 bases). V was pared by 8 bases and J by 3 bases, with 7 bases between. The CDR3 covers 11 residues. From germline, CDR1 is SNHLY and CDR2 FYNNEI. The CDR3: CASRTDTEAFF. CDR3 coding DNA: TGTGCCAGCCGGACAGACACTGAAGCTTTCTTT.

The chain's CDR3 is CASSQTATHEQYF. CDR3 bases: TGTGCCAGCAGCCAAACAGCCACCCACGAGCAGTACTTC. The chain links TRBV28 to TRBJ2-7, with unresolved D. Germline V gives CDR1 MDHEN, CDR2 SYDVKM. The length of the CDR3 is 13 residues. The V end was cut by 6 bases, the J end by 5 bases, with 14 bases between.

The rearrangement links TRBV2 to TRBJ1-3; 7 bases fit TRBD1. The trim removed 6 bases at V and 7 bases at J, leaving 9 bases unmatched. The CDR3 is 14 residues long. Germline CDR1 is SNHLY and CDR2 is FYNNEI. CDR3 residues: CASRPTGMRNTIYF. CDR3 DNA: TGTGCCAGCAGGCCGACAGGGATGAGGAACACCATATATTTT.

A remark on this clone: Mismatch with germline at one junction end may stem from a read error. The chain couples TRBV9 to TRBJ2-3; 8 bases agree with TRBD2. The CDR3 loop spans 17 amino acids. CDR1 SGDLS and CDR2 YYNGEE come from the germline V gene. DNA for the CDR3: TGTGCCAGCAGCTCCTCTACATTAGCGGGACTCACAGATATGCAGTATTTT. Translation gives CASSSSTLAGLTDMQYF.

The chain has TRBV27 and TRBJ1-2; D may be TRBD1 (5 bases). The germline CDR1 and CDR2 sequences are MNHEY and SMNVEV (reference sequence). V dropped 4 bases and J dropped 7 bases, with 7 bases sitting between them. The CDR3 extends over 11 amino acids. This CDR3 is CASSSGFGYTF. The CDR3 DNA reads TGTGCCAGCAGTTCAGGGTTTGGCTACACCTTC.